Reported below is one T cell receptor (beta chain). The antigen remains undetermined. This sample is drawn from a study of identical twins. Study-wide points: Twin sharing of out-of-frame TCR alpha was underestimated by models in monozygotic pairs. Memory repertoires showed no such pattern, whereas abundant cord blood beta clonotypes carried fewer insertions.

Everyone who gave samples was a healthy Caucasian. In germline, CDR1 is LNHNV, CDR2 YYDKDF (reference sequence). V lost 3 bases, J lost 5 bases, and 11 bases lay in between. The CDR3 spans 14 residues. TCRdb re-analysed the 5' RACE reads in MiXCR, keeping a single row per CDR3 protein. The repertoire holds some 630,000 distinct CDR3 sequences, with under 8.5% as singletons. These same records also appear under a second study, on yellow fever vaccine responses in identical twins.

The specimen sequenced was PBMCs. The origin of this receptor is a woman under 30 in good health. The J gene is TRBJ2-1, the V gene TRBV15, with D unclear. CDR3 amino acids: CATSRTTTNNEQFF. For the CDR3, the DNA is TGTGCCACCAGCAGGACAACTACCAACAATGAGCAGTTCTTC.